The 2 T cell receptor beta chains reported below all come from one sample, sequenced in a study of T cells in localized non-small cell lung cancer. TCRdb keeps only in-frame clones here, not all; method: immunoSEQ multiplex PCR. The repertoire holds about 1,000 clones, with 33% as singletons. The material sequenced was normal lung tissue next to the tumor, taken before any cancer treatment. These receptors originate from a female donor over 55 with stage I lung adenocarcinoma.

The chain has TRBV29-1 and TRBJ1-2, with D unclear. The ends were cut back, 2 bases at V and 7 bases at J, with 11 bases in the middle. This CDR3 comprises 12 residues. CDR1 is SQVTM, CDR2 ANQGSEA, per germline. This chain's CDR3 is CSVELGSSGYTF. The CDR3 nucleotides read TGCAGCGTTGAATTAGGGTCTAGTGGCTACACCTTC.

This clone was observed a handful of times. This rearrangement joins TRBV13 to TRBJ2-3; TRBD2 matches 14 bases. The V gene end was trimmed by 1 base and the J gene end by 8 bases; junction bases not matched to a gene: 2. Germline loops: CDR1 PRHDT, CDR2 FYEKMQ (reference sequence). The CDR3 has 15 amino acids. The CDR3 is CASSLAGLAGVTQYF. CDR3 sequence (DNA): TGTGCCAGCAGCTTAGCGGGACTAGCGGGAGTTACGCAGTATTTT.